The clone carrying this TCR beta chain is judged medium-sized. These data originate in a study of T cell repertoires in aging, cancer and after chemotherapy. For the study at large: Donors were grouped into six age bands spanning 30 or younger through 70 or older.

V gave up 3 bases and J gave up 1 base, with 7 bases separating them. The CDR3 length is 13 residues. Multiplex touch-down PCR with TRB-A/B primers amplified rearranged V-D-J TRB sequences. TCRdb re-analysed the multiplex PCR reads in MiXCR, keeping a single row per CDR3 protein. The data show some 3,100 distinct CDR3 sequences, 28% seen once. Amplification of TCR beta used genomic DNA extracted from peripheral blood. The sequence was obtained from a human donor with a solid tumor. The sequencing input was blood. This rearrangement joins TRBV12-3 or TRBV12-4 to TRBJ2-7; D is ambiguous. As DNA, the CDR3 is TGTGCCAGCAGTTTCCGAGTATCCTACGAGCAGTACTTC. Encoded protein: CASSFRVSYEQYF.